Listed below are T cell receptor beta chains from one sample, sequenced in a study of T cell responses to AZD1222 COVID-19 vaccine. Profiled with immunoSEQ multiplex PCR; TCRdb holds only in-frame clones, not every one. The sample has 100,000 to 120,000 clones; 81% are singletons. The source material was peripheral blood, sampled on day 0 of AZD1222 vaccination. The receptors here all came from an adult in good health. Each CDR3 is given with its conserved first and last residue. A D gene is named only where the DNA matches it firmly. Rows may omit the clone size; those that give it use once, few, many or a size class.

cdr3_nt: TGTGCCAGCAAAAAGCGGGGGGGAACAGATACGCAGTATTTT
cdr3_aa: CASKKRGGTDTQYF
clone_size: .
j_call: TRBJ2-3
d_call: TRBD2
cdr3_length: 14
v_call: TRBV28

cdr3_nt: TGTGCCAGCAGCAGTCTCCGGGACACTTCGTACGAGCAGTACTTC
cdr3_aa: CASSSLRDTSYEQYF
clone_size: .
j_call: TRBJ2-7
d_call: .
cdr3_length: 15
v_call: TRBV7-2

cdr3_nt: TGTGCCAGCAGCGTAGGAGGGGAAGAGACCCAGTACTTC
cdr3_aa: CASSVGGEETQYF
clone_size: few
j_call: TRBJ2-5
d_call: .
cdr3_length: 13
v_call: TRBV9

cdr3_nt: TGTGCCAGCTCACCAAGCACAGGGAACACCGGGGAGCTGTTTTTT
cdr3_aa: CASSPSTGNTGELFF
clone_size: .
j_call: TRBJ2-2
d_call: .
cdr3_length: 15
v_call: TRBV18

cdr3_nt: TGTGCCAGCAGCTCGACAGGGCTCTATGGCTACACCTTC
cdr3_aa: CASSSTGLYGYTF
clone_size: .
j_call: TRBJ1-2
d_call: TRBD1
cdr3_length: 13
v_call: TRBV6-5

cdr3_nt: TGTGCCAGCAGCTTAGCGCCGAAGGGTGAAGCTTTCTTT
cdr3_aa: CASSLAPKGEAFF
clone_size: .
j_call: TRBJ1-1
d_call: .
cdr3_length: 13
v_call: TRBV11-2

cdr3_nt: TGTGCCAGCAGCGCGACAGGAGGGGGCTCCTATAATTCACCCCTCCACTTT
cdr3_aa: CASSATGGGSYNSPLHF
clone_size: once
j_call: TRBJ1-6
d_call: .
cdr3_length: 17
v_call: TRBV9

cdr3_nt: TGTGCCACCAAATACCAGGGACTAGCGGGCGATGAGCAGTTCTTC
cdr3_aa: CATKYQGLAGDEQFF
clone_size: few
j_call: TRBJ2-1
d_call: TRBD2
cdr3_length: 15
v_call: TRBV24-1

cdr3_nt: TGCGCCAGCAGCGCGACAGGGCGAACCACCGGGGAGCTGTTTTTT
cdr3_aa: CASSATGRTTGELFF
clone_size: .
j_call: TRBJ2-2
d_call: TRBD1
cdr3_length: 15
v_call: TRBV10-2

cdr3_nt: TGTGCCAGCAGACCGACAGGGGTTAACACTGAAGCTTTCTTT
cdr3_aa: CASRPTGVNTEAFF
clone_size: .
j_call: TRBJ1-1
d_call: TRBD1
cdr3_length: 14
v_call: TRBV28

cdr3_nt: TGTGCCACCTCGGGGCTCAATCAGCCCCAGCATTTT
cdr3_aa: CATSGLNQPQHF
clone_size: .
j_call: TRBJ1-5
d_call: .
cdr3_length: 12
v_call: TRBV15

cdr3_nt: TGTGCCAGCAGTTTGAGGGGGACAGGGGGAGAAAAACTGTTTTTT
cdr3_aa: CASSLRGTGGEKLFF
clone_size: .
j_call: TRBJ1-4
d_call: TRBD1
cdr3_length: 15
v_call: TRBV28

cdr3_nt: TGTGCCTGGAGTGCTGACAGGGGGACCCAGCCCCAGCATTTT
cdr3_aa: CAWSADRGTQPQHF
clone_size: .
j_call: TRBJ1-5
d_call: TRBD1
cdr3_length: 14
v_call: TRBV30

cdr3_nt: TGTGCCAGCAGCTCCACTAGCGGGAGATACAATGAGCAGTTCTTC
cdr3_aa: CASSSTSGRYNEQFF
clone_size: .
j_call: TRBJ2-1
d_call: TRBD2
cdr3_length: 15
v_call: TRBV7-2

cdr3_nt: TGCGCCAGCAGCCCCACCTTTCGGGCGAGGACAACTGAAGCTTTCTTT
cdr3_aa: CASSPTFRARTTEAFF
clone_size: .
j_call: TRBJ1-1
d_call: .
cdr3_length: 16
v_call: TRBV4-3

cdr3_nt: TGTGCCAGCAGCGTAGCAGGGAACACTGAAGCTTTCTTT
cdr3_aa: CASSVAGNTEAFF
clone_size: .
j_call: TRBJ1-1
d_call: .
cdr3_length: 13
v_call: TRBV9

cdr3_nt: TGCGCCAGCAGCCGAAAGCCCCCAGCGGGAGGGCCAGAGTCCTACAATGAGCAGTTCTTC
cdr3_aa: CASSRKPPAGGPESYNEQFF
clone_size: .
j_call: TRBJ2-1
d_call: TRBD2
cdr3_length: 20
v_call: TRBV4-1

cdr3_nt: TGTGCCAGCAGCCTGCCGGGACTAGCGGGGCGCACCGGGGAGCTGTTTTTT
cdr3_aa: CASSLPGLAGRTGELFF
clone_size: .
j_call: TRBJ2-2
d_call: TRBD2
cdr3_length: 17
v_call: TRBV3-1/TRBV3-2

cdr3_nt: TGTGCCAGCAGTACGACAGGGATAATAGCGGGAGCGTTGGCAGATACGCAGTATTTT
cdr3_aa: CASSTTGIIAGALADTQYF
clone_size: .
j_call: TRBJ2-3
d_call: TRBD2
cdr3_length: 19
v_call: TRBV28

cdr3_nt: TGCGCCAGCAGCTTGGAAAGCGGGGACTCCTACGAGCAGTACTTC
cdr3_aa: CASSLESGDSYEQYF
clone_size: many
j_call: TRBJ2-7
d_call: TRBD2
cdr3_length: 15
v_call: TRBV5-1

cdr3_nt: TGTGCCAGCAGACGTTTAGCGTCAAACATTCAGTACTTC
cdr3_aa: CASRRLASNIQYF
clone_size: .
j_call: TRBJ2-4
d_call: .
cdr3_length: 13
v_call: TRBV2

cdr3_nt: TGTGCCAGCAGCTTGATGGTGGGATATGGCTACACCTTC
cdr3_aa: CASSLMVGYGYTF
clone_size: .
j_call: TRBJ1-2
d_call: .
cdr3_length: 13
v_call: TRBV5-4

cdr3_nt: TGTGCCAGCTCACCGGGACAGGGGATTGAAAAACTGTTTTTT
cdr3_aa: CASSPGQGIEKLFF
clone_size: .
j_call: TRBJ1-4
d_call: TRBD1
cdr3_length: 14
v_call: TRBV18

cdr3_nt: TGTGCCAGCAGCTCGGGACCCGGAAACACCATATATTTT
cdr3_aa: CASSSGPGNTIYF
clone_size: .
j_call: TRBJ1-3
d_call: .
cdr3_length: 13
v_call: TRBV11-2

cdr3_nt: TGTGCCACCAGTGATACAACCGGGACTAGCGGAAAAGATACGCAGTATTTT
cdr3_aa: CATSDTTGTSGKDTQYF
clone_size: few
j_call: TRBJ2-3
d_call: TRBD2
cdr3_length: 17
v_call: TRBV24-1

cdr3_nt: TGTGCCAGCAGCCGCTATGGTTTATGGACAGGAGCTGATGGCTACACCTTC
cdr3_aa: CASSRYGLWTGADGYTF
clone_size: .
j_call: TRBJ1-2
d_call: TRBD1
cdr3_length: 17
v_call: TRBV2

cdr3_nt: TGTGCCAGCAGTGGACAGGGGACCTCCTACGAGCAGTACTTC
cdr3_aa: CASSGQGTSYEQYF
clone_size: .
j_call: TRBJ2-7
d_call: TRBD1
cdr3_length: 14
v_call: TRBV2

cdr3_nt: TGTGCCAGCAGCAGGGATACGACGAACTATGGCTACACCTTC
cdr3_aa: CASSRDTTNYGYTF
clone_size: .
j_call: TRBJ1-2
d_call: .
cdr3_length: 14
v_call: TRBV5-4

cdr3_nt: TGTGCCAGCAGCCCGACAGGGGGCGGCAATCAGCCCCAGCATTTT
cdr3_aa: CASSPTGGGNQPQHF
clone_size: .
j_call: TRBJ1-5
d_call: TRBD1
cdr3_length: 15
v_call: TRBV11-2

cdr3_nt: TGTGCCAGCTCACCGTCGGTGGGGGGCAATCAGCCCCAGCATTTT
cdr3_aa: CASSPSVGGNQPQHF
clone_size: once
j_call: TRBJ1-5
d_call: .
cdr3_length: 15
v_call: TRBV18

cdr3_nt: TGTGCCAGCAGCCAAGATCCCCTAGCTGGGTCAGATACGCAGTATTTT
cdr3_aa: CASSQDPLAGSDTQYF
clone_size: .
j_call: TRBJ2-3
d_call: .
cdr3_length: 16
v_call: TRBV3-1/TRBV3-2

cdr3_nt: TGTGCCAGCAGCCCTAGCGGGAATTACAATGAGCAGTTCTTC
cdr3_aa: CASSPSGNYNEQFF
clone_size: .
j_call: TRBJ2-1
d_call: TRBD2
cdr3_length: 14
v_call: TRBV6-4

cdr3_nt: TGTGCCAGCAGTGCCCGGGGAGGGTTGAGCACAGATACGCAGTATTTT
cdr3_aa: CASSARGGLSTDTQYF
clone_size: once
j_call: TRBJ2-3
d_call: TRBD2
cdr3_length: 16
v_call: TRBV6-2/TRBV6-3

cdr3_nt: TGTGCCAGCAGCTTGGGACTAGGGCCCCCCGGAGAGACCCAGTACTTC
cdr3_aa: CASSLGLGPPGETQYF
clone_size: .
j_call: TRBJ2-5
d_call: TRBD2
cdr3_length: 16
v_call: TRBV7-9

cdr3_nt: TGTGCCAGCAGCCGGGACAGTAATGAAAAACTGTTTTTT
cdr3_aa: CASSRDSNEKLFF
clone_size: .
j_call: TRBJ1-4
d_call: TRBD1
cdr3_length: 13
v_call: TRBV12-3/TRBV12-4

cdr3_nt: TGTGCCAGCAGCTGGGGACCGACAGATACGCAGTATTTT
cdr3_aa: CASSWGPTDTQYF
clone_size: .
j_call: TRBJ2-3
d_call: .
cdr3_length: 13
v_call: TRBV5-4

cdr3_nt: TGCGCCAGCAGCCAAGGGACACTTCAGAACACTGAAGCTTTCTTT
cdr3_aa: CASSQGTLQNTEAFF
clone_size: .
j_call: TRBJ1-1
d_call: .
cdr3_length: 15
v_call: TRBV4-1

cdr3_nt: TGTGCCAGCTCACCTACAGGATATGGCTACACCTTC
cdr3_aa: CASSPTGYGYTF
clone_size: .
j_call: TRBJ1-2
d_call: .
cdr3_length: 12
v_call: TRBV18

cdr3_nt: TGTGCCAGCAGAATACAGGGGGTTACTGAAGCTTTCTTT
cdr3_aa: CASRIQGVTEAFF
clone_size: .
j_call: TRBJ1-1
d_call: TRBD1
cdr3_length: 13
v_call: TRBV7-2